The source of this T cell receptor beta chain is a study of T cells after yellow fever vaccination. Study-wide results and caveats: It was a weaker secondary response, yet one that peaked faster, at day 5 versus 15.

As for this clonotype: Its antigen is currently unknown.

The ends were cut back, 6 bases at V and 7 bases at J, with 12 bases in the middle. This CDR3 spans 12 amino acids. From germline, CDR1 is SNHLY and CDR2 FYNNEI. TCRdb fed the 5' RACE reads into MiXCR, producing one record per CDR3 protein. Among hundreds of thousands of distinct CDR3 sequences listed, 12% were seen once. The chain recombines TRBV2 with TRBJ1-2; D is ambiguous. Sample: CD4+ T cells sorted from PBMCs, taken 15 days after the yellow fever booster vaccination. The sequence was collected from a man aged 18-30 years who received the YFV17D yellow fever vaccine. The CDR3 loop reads CASRDPAGGYTF. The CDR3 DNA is TGTGCCAGCAGGGACCCCGCTGGTGGCTACACCTTC.